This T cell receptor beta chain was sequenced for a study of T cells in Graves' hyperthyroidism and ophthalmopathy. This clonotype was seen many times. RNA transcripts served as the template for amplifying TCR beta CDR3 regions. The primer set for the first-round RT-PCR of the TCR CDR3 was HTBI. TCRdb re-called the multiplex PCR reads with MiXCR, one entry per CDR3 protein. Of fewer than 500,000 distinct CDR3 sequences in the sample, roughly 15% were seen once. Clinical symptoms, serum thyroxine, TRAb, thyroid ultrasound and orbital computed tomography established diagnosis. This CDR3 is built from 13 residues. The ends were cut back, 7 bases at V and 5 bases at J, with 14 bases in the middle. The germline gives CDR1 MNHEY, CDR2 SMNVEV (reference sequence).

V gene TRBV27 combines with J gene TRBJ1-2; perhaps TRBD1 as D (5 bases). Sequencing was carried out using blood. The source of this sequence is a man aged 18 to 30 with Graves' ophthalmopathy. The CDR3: CASTKIGGYGYTF. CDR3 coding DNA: TGTGCCAGCACCAAAATCGGGGGGTATGGCTACACCTTC.